This paragraph reports one TCR beta chain. Its antigen is currently unknown. Sample time point: late sampling 161 to 241 days after vaccination in a few convalescent patients. The sample's treatment: approximately nine-day PBMC culture with coronavirus spike peptide pools or control peptides (ViraFEST assay). This record belongs to a study of vaccination and CD4 T cells after COVID-19. At the level of the study: Four females and six males made up the convalescents, two of whom were Hispanic. Investigators took post-vaccine samples a median approximately 72 days after dose two, within a range of 14 to 241.

Study-level results: It was found that, in convalescent patients, 304 of 307 vaccine-specific clones were spike mono-reactive.

The Oncomine TCR Beta short-read assay generated sequence data from the DNA of cultured CD4+ T cells. TCRdb used MiXCR to reprocess the PCR reads, holding one entry per CDR3 protein. The data contain 20,000 to 25,000 distinct CDR3 sequences, 30% to 35% of them singletons. The material sequenced was CD4+ T cells from blood, cultured in vitro, taken about 7 months after SARS-CoV-2 vaccination. This TCR came from a human donor who had recovered from COVID-19.

For the CDR3, the DNA is TGTGCCAGCAGCCGAGGGGGCGGGAGGGCTCGAACCGGGGAGCTGTTTTTT. Translation: CASSRGGGRARTGELFF. The chain carries TRBV7-2 and TRBJ2-2; 9 bases map to TRBD2. Germline trimming cut 5 bases from V and 5 bases from J; bases unmatched to any gene: 12. CDR1 is SGHTA and CDR2 is FQGNSA in the germline V gene. CDR3 length: 17 amino acids. The variable domain in full, with the rest retrieved from reference TRBV7-2 and TRBJ2-2, is GAGVSQSPSNKVTEKGKDVELRCDPISGHTALYWYRQSLGQGLEFLIYFQGNSAPDKSGLPSDRFSAERTGGSVSTLTIQRTQQEDSAVYLCASSRGGGRARTGELFFGEGSRLTVL.